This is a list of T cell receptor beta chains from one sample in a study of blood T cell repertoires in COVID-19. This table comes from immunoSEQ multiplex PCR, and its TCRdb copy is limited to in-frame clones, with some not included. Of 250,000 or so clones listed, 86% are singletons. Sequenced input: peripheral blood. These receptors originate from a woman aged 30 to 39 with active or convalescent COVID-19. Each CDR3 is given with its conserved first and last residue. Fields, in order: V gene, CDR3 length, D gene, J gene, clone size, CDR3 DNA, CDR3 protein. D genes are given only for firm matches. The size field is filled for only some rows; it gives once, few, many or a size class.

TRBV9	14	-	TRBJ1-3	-	TGTGCCAGCAGCGTCCAGGGCGCTGGAAACACCATATATTTT	CASSVQGAGNTIYF
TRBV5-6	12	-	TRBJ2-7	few	TGTGCCAGCAGCTCGCGAGGGTACGAGCAGTACTTC	CASSSRGYEQYF
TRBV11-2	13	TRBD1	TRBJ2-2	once	TGTGCCAGCAGCTTCGGACAGGGGGTGGAGCTGTTTTTT	CASSFGQGVELFF
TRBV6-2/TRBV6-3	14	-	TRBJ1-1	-	TGTGCCAGCAGTCAAAGGGGAGGGAGCACTGAAGCTTTCTTT	CASSQRGGSTEAFF
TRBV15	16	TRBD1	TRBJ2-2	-	TGTGCCACCAGGCCCGCCGGACAGGGGGCGGGCGGGGAGCTGTTTTTT	CATRPAGQGAGGELFF
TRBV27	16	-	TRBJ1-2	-	TGTGCCAGCAGTCAACAATGGGGCGTCTCTAACTATGGCTACACCTTC	CASSQQWGVSNYGYTF
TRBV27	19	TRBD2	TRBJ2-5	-	TGTGCCAGCAGTCAAAAGCGGGGGGCCAACTTTCGGTACCAAGAGACCCAGTACTTC	CASSQKRGANFRYQETQYF
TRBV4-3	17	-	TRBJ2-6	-	TGCGCCAGCAGCCAAGAAGGGTCAGGGACTGGGGCCAACGTCCTGACTTTC	CASSQEGSGTGANVLTF
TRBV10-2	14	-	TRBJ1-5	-	TGCGCCAGCAGTGTGGGGGGAGGCAATCAGCCCCAGCATTTT	CASSVGGGNQPQHF
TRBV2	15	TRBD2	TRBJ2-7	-	TGTGCCAGCAGTGAGTTCGGAGCGGGGATCAACGAGCAGTACTTC	CASSEFGAGINEQYF
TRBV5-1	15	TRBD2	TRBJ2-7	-	TGCGCCAGCAGCTTGCACGCGGGGGGCAACTACGAGCAGTACTTC	CASSLHAGGNYEQYF
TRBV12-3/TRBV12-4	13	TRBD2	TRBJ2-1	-	TGTGCCAGCCTAGCGGGGGGGTTTAATGAGCAGTTCTTC	CASLAGGFNEQFF
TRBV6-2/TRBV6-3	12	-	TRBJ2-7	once	TGTGCCAGCAGTTTTCGCTCCTACGAGCAGTACTTC	CASSFRSYEQYF
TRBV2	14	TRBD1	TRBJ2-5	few	TGTGCCAGCAGTGGGGGGACAGGGCAAGAGACCCAGTACTTC	CASSGGTGQETQYF
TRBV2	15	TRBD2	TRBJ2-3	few	TGTGCCAGCAGTGGCACGGGGGCTAGCGGGGATACGCAGTATTTT	CASSGTGASGDTQYF
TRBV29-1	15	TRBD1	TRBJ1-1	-	TGCAGCGTTGAAAAGGACAGGGAGCTGAACACTGAAGCTTTCTTT	CSVEKDRELNTEAFF
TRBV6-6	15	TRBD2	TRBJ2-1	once	TGTGCCAGCAGCCCCCTTAGCGGGCCCTACAATGAGCAGTTCTTC	CASSPLSGPYNEQFF
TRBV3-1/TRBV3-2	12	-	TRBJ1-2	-	TGTGCCGCCGGGGGGATGGACTATGGCTACACCTTC	CAAGGMDYGYTF
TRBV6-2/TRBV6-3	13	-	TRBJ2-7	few	TGTGCCAGCAGTCGGGGTCGAACGTGGGAGCAGTACTTC	CASSRGRTWEQYF
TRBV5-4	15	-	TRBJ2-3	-	TGTGCCAGCAGCACAGTTGGGCTACTCACAGATACGCAGTATTTT	CASSTVGLLTDTQYF
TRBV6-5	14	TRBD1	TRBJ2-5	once	TGTGCCAGCAGTAAGGACAGGGTCGGGGAGACCCAGTACTTC	CASSKDRVGETQYF
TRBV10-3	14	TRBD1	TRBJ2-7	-	TGTGCCATCAAGGGGACAGGGAGCTCCTACGAGCAGTACTTC	CAIKGTGSSYEQYF
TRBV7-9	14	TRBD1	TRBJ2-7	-	TGTGCCAGCAGCCCCCGGACAGGGTCCTTGGAGCAGTACTTC	CASSPRTGSLEQYF
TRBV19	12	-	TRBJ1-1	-	TGTGCCACCAGAACTATGAACACTGAAGCTTTCTTT	CATRTMNTEAFF
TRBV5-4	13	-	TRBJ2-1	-	TGTGCCAGCAGCTTGGTTAGCGGCAATGAGCAGTTCTTC	CASSLVSGNEQFF
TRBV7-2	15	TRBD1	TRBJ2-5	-	TGTGCCAGCAGCTCCGACAGGGGGCGAGTAGAGACCCAGTACTTC	CASSSDRGRVETQYF
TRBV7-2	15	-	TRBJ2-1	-	TGTGCCAGCAGCAGACGACAGTCCAGGAGCAATGAGCAGTTCTTC	CASSRRQSRSNEQFF
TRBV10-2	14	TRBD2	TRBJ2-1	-	TGCGCCAGCAGAGGACTAGCGGGGGAGAATGAGCAGTTCTTC	CASRGLAGENEQFF
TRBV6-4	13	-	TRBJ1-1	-	TGTGCCAGCAGTGAGGGACAGAACACTGAAGCTTTCTTT	CASSEGQNTEAFF
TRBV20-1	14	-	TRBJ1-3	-	TGCAGTGCTAGTAAACAGGTCTCTGGAAACACCATATATTTT	CSASKQVSGNTIYF
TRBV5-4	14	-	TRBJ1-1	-	TGTGCCAGCAGCCGGGGTCGGGAGAACACTGAAGCTTTCTTT	CASSRGRENTEAFF
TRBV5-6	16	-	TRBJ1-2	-	TGTGCCAGCAGCTTGGGGGAACGGGACTCTCGTTGGGGCTACACCTTC	CASSLGERDSRWGYTF
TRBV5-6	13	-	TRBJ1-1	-	TGTGCCAGCAGCTTAAACAGAAACAATGAAGCTTTCTTT	CASSLNRNNEAFF
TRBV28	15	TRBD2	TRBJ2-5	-	TGTGCCAGCAGGAAGACTAGCGGGGGGGTAGAGACCCAGTACTTC	CASRKTSGGVETQYF
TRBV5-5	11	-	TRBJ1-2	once	TGTGCCAGCAGCTGGGGGGATGGCTACACCTTC	CASSWGDGYTF
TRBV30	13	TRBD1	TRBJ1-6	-	TGTGCCTATGACAGGGGCCGTAATTCACCCCTCCACTTT	CAYDRGRNSPLHF
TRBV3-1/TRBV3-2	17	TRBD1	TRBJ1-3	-	TGTGCCAGCAGCCACCACAGGGGGCGACTTTCTGGAAACACCATATATTTT	CASSHHRGRLSGNTIYF
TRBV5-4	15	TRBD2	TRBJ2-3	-	TGTGCCAGCAGCACGGGACTAGCGGGCACAGATACGCAGTATTTT	CASSTGLAGTDTQYF
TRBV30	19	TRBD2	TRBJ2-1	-	TGTGCCTGGAGCCGACCTCGACTAGCGGGGGGGGGCGCCTACAATGAGCAGTTCTTC	CAWSRPRLAGGGAYNEQFF
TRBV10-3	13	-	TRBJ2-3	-	TGTGCCATCAGTGTAACAGCCCAAGATACGCAGTATTTT	CAISVTAQDTQYF
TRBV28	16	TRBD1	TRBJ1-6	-	TGTGCCAGCAGTTTTTCATCCGGGACAGGGAATTCACCCCTCCACTTT	CASSFSSGTGNSPLHF
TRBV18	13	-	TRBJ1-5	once	TGTGCCAGCTCCCAGGCCGCGGGTCAGCCCCAGCATTTT	CASSQAAGQPQHF
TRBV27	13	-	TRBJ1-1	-	TGTGCCAGCAGTTTGGGCCGAGAGAGAGAAGCTTTCTTT	CASSLGREREAFF
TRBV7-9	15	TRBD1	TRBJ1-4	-	TGTGCCAGCAGCCTACCGACAGGGTGGGGTGAAAAACTGTTTTTT	CASSLPTGWGEKLFF
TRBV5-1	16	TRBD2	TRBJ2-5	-	TGCGCCAGCAGCTTTATGAGCGGGACTTATAAAGAGACCCAGTACTTC	CASSFMSGTYKETQYF
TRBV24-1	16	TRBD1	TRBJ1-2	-	TGTGCCACCAGTGATTTGGGAGGACAGGGGAACTATGGCTACACCTTC	CATSDLGGQGNYGYTF
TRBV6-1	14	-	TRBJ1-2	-	TGTGCCAGCAGTGATATTGACAGAATCCCCGGCTACACCTTC	CASSDIDRIPGYTF
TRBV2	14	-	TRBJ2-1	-	TGTGCCAGCAGTGATAGGGGTTTATACAATGAGCAGTTCTTC	CASSDRGLYNEQFF
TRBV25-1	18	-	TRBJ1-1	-	TGTGCCAGCAGTGAATGGACGAGCGGGCTGGGAGGGAACACTGAAGCTTTCTTT	CASSEWTSGLGGNTEAFF
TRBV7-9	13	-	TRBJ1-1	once	TGTGCCAGCAGCTTAGGGCGTGGAGGGATAGCTTTCTTT	CASSLGRGGIAFF
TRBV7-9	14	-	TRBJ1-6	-	TGTGCCAGCAGCCCAGGGGCCTTGGATTCACCCCTCCACTTT	CASSPGALDSPLHF
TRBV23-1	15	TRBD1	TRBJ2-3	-	TGCGCCAGCAGTCAATTCGGACAGGCCACAGATACGCAGTATTTT	CASSQFGQATDTQYF
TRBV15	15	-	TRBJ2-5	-	TGTGCCACCAGCGCAGGGGGGAAAGGAGAAGAGACCCAGTACTTC	CATSAGGKGEETQYF
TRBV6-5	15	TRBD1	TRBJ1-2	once	TGTGCCAGCAGTCCCGGAGACAGGGTAGACTATGGCTACACCTTC	CASSPGDRVDYGYTF
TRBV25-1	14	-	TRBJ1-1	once	TGTGCCAGCAGTGAGGGACTTGCGGTGAAGAAAGCTTTCTTT	CASSEGLAVKKAFF
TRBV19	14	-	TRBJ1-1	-	TGTGCCAGTAGTATAATCGGGAAGGGCACTGAAGCTTTCTTT	CASSIIGKGTEAFF